This is a list of T cell receptor beta chains from one sample in a study of blood T cell repertoires in COVID-19. Sequencing was performed with immunoSEQ multiplex PCR; in TCRdb, only in-frame clones are kept and a portion is missing. The table includes 150,000 to 200,000 clones, more than 75% detected once. The sample taken for sequencing was peripheral blood. The receptors here all came from a human donor in a cohort sampled during active COVID-19. CDR3s include the opening cysteine and the closing phenylalanine or tryptophan. A D gene is named only where the DNA matches it firmly. Size tells how often a clone was seen (once, few, many) or the class of an expanded clone, and some rows leave it out.

d_call,j_call,v_call,clone_size,cdr3_nt,cdr3_aa
TRBD1,TRBJ2-1,TRBV5-6,NA,TGTGCCAGCAGCTTGGAGGGGGCCTTGCGCGACAATGAGCAGTTCTTC,CASSLEGALRDNEQFF
TRBD1,TRBJ2-7,TRBV5-4,NA,TGTGCCAGCAGCTTTGGTAGGGGGCAGGGGTACGAGCAGTACTTC,CASSFGRGQGYEQYF
NA,TRBJ2-7,TRBV18,few,TGTGCCAGCTCACTAAGTCAGGGCGCCTACGAGCAGTACTTC,CASSLSQGAYEQYF
NA,TRBJ2-4,TRBV5-6,once,TGTGCCAGCAGCCTTGATAGAAACATTCAGTACTTC,CASSLDRNIQYF
NA,TRBJ2-2,TRBV7-2,once,TGTGCCAGCAGCTTAAACGCGGGCGGCGGGGAGCTGTTTTTT,CASSLNAGGGELFF
NA,TRBJ1-1,TRBV18,once,TGTGCCAGCTCCATTGACAGAAACACTGAAGCTTTCTTT,CASSIDRNTEAFF
TRBD1,TRBJ1-6,TRBV19,NA,TGTGCCAGTAGTTGGACAGGGAGAATCTATAATTCACCCCTCCACTTT,CASSWTGRIYNSPLHF
NA,TRBJ2-7,TRBV18,NA,TGTGCCAGCTCACCAGGGACTCCCTCGTACGAGCAGTACTTC,CASSPGTPSYEQYF
TRBD1,TRBJ1-3,TRBV6-1,NA,TGTGCCAGCAGTGATGGGACAGGGGGCGCCGGAAACACCATATATTTT,CASSDGTGGAGNTIYF
NA,TRBJ2-2,TRBV19,NA,TGTGCCAGTACGTGGGGCGGCACGAACACCGGGGAGCTGTTTTTT,CASTWGGTNTGELFF
NA,TRBJ2-4,TRBV6-2/TRBV6-3,NA,TGTGCCAGCAGTTACACCGCGCGGGATGGAGTCGGGAAAGCCAAAAACATTCAGTACTTC,CASSYTARDGVGKAKNIQYF
NA,TRBJ1-1,TRBV4-2,NA,TGTGCCAGCAGCCCCTCCCAGGGCGGGAACACTGAAGCTTTCTTT,CASSPSQGGNTEAFF
TRBD1,TRBJ1-2,TRBV27,NA,TGTGCCAGCAGTTCCCACCCGGGACAGGGGAACTATGGCTACACCTTC,CASSSHPGQGNYGYTF
TRBD1,TRBJ1-2,TRBV6-5,NA,TGTGCCAGCAAAGAGGGGGCGCGGTATGGCTACACCTTC,CASKEGARYGYTF
TRBD1,TRBJ2-1,TRBV10-1,NA,TGCGCCAGCAGCCTGGACAGGGTCGACTACAATGAGCAGTTCTTC,CASSLDRVDYNEQFF
NA,TRBJ2-3,TRBV4-1,few,TGCGCCAGCAGCCAAGACTGGAGGGCCGGCGCGCAGTATTTT,CASSQDWRAGAQYF
TRBD1,TRBJ1-2,TRBV11-2,NA,TGTGCCAGCAGCTTGCCTTCGACAGGGAACTATGGCTACACCTTC,CASSLPSTGNYGYTF
TRBD1,TRBJ1-2,TRBV5-1,NA,TGCGCCAGCAGAGAGGTCCAGGGGGGTGGCTACACCTTC,CASREVQGGGYTF
NA,TRBJ1-2,TRBV15,few,TGTGCCACCAGCAGCGAAGGGCAGGGAAGGGGGTTTTATGGCTACACCTTC,CATSSEGQGRGFYGYTF
NA,TRBJ1-4,TRBV5-1,NA,TGCGCCAGCAGCTTCCGCGGGGAAGAAAAACTGTTTTTT,CASSFRGEEKLFF
TRBD1,TRBJ1-1,TRBV23-1,NA,TGCGCCAGCAGTCAGACCGGGACAGGCACGAACACTGAAGCTTTCTTT,CASSQTGTGTNTEAFF
NA,TRBJ1-6,TRBV6-4,NA,TGTGCCAGCAGTGACTCTGCAGGATCCAATTCACCCCTCCACTTT,CASSDSAGSNSPLHF
NA,TRBJ1-5,TRBV15,NA,TGTGCCACCAGCAGAGATATGCGAGGCAATCAGCCCCAGCATTTT,CATSRDMRGNQPQHF
NA,TRBJ1-5,TRBV3-1/TRBV3-2,NA,TGTGCCAGCAGCCAAGGAGGTAGCAATCAGCCCCAGCATTTT,CASSQGGSNQPQHF
TRBD1,TRBJ2-7,TRBV6-5,NA,TGTGCCAGCGGGAACAGGGGCTTCGCCTACGAGCAGTACTTC,CASGNRGFAYEQYF
NA,TRBJ2-2,TRBV28,NA,TGTGCCAGCAGACGGACTCCACTGAACACCGGGGAGCTGTTTTTT,CASRRTPLNTGELFF
TRBD1,TRBJ2-7,TRBV28,NA,TGTGCCAGCAGTCTCTCGGACAGGGGATCTCACTTC,CASSLSDRGSHF
TRBD1,TRBJ1-2,TRBV30,once,TGTGCCTGTTTCCGGGACAGCTTAAACTATGGCTACACCTTC,CACFRDSLNYGYTF
NA,TRBJ2-2,TRBV19,NA,TGTGCCAGTAGTACCCAGGGGAGGGTCGGGGAGCTGTTTTTT,CASSTQGRVGELFF
NA,TRBJ1-1,TRBV5-1,NA,TGCGCCAGCAGCGGACTGACAGGTCCCGAAACTGAAGCTTTCTTT,CASSGLTGPETEAFF
NA,TRBJ1-4,TRBV7-9,NA,TGTGCCAGCAGCTCCTCTCGGGCTAATGAAAAACTGTTTTTT,CASSSSRANEKLFF
NA,TRBJ1-1,TRBV5-1,NA,TGCGCCAGCAGCTCCGAGGCGGGGGGCGCGGTGAACACTGAAGCTTTCTTT,CASSSEAGGAVNTEAFF
TRBD2,TRBJ2-7,TRBV5-1,NA,TGCGCCAGCAGCTTGGGGACCGGGACTACCAGCTACGAGCAGTACTTC,CASSLGTGTTSYEQYF
NA,TRBJ2-5,TRBV18,once,TGTGCCAGCTTCTACGGACAGAGAGAGACCCAGTACTTC,CASFYGQRETQYF
NA,TRBJ2-6,TRBV18,NA,TGTGCCAGCTCACCCGCAGGGACTGGGGCCAACGTCCTGACTTTC,CASSPAGTGANVLTF
NA,TRBJ2-5,TRBV6-1,NA,TGTGCCAGCAGTGACCCCAGGTCGGACCAAGAGACCCAGTACTTC,CASSDPRSDQETQYF
TRBD2,TRBJ2-7,TRBV7-7,NA,TGTGCCAGCAGCTTAGGTTCTGCGGGAGTGTCTGAGCAGTACTTC,CASSLGSAGVSEQYF
NA,TRBJ2-5,TRBV2,NA,TGTGCCAGCAGTGGACAGGCGGGCGAGACCCAGTACTTC,CASSGQAGETQYF
NA,TRBJ1-4,TRBV30,once,TGTGCCTGGAGTGTAGGGTACAGGGACGATGAAAAACTGTTTTTT,CAWSVGYRDDEKLFF
NA,TRBJ2-5,TRBV9,NA,TGTGCCAGCAGCACCCCGGGTATCGGAGAGACCCAGTACTTC,CASSTPGIGETQYF
TRBD2,TRBJ2-7,TRBV6-2/TRBV6-3,NA,TGTGCCAGCAGTTACGAGCGGGAGGGCCCCCACGAGCAGTACTTC,CASSYEREGPHEQYF
TRBD2,TRBJ2-5,TRBV19,NA,TGTGCCAGTAGTATGTCGCGGAGGGGACTAGCGGGGGGTCGGGAGACCCAGTACTTC,CASSMSRRGLAGGRETQYF
NA,TRBJ2-1,TRBV4-1,NA,TGCGCCAGCAGCCAAGATTTAGAAGTCGGTGAGCAGTTCTTC,CASSQDLEVGEQFF
TRBD2,TRBJ2-7,TRBV7-2,once,TGTGCCAGCAGCCTAGGGACTAGCGGCTCCTACGAGCAGTACTTC,CASSLGTSGSYEQYF
TRBD2,TRBJ2-3,TRBV4-1,once,TGCGCCAGCAGCCTTGGACTAGCGGGAGCAGATACGCAGTATTTT,CASSLGLAGADTQYF
NA,TRBJ2-7,TRBV9,NA,TGTGCCAGCAGCCAAAACTCCTACGAGCAGTACTTC,CASSQNSYEQYF
TRBD1,TRBJ2-1,TRBV9,NA,TGTGCCAGCAGCGTAGAAGGGACAGAATACAATGAGCAGTTCTTC,CASSVEGTEYNEQFF
TRBD1,TRBJ2-7,TRBV7-2,NA,TGTGCCAGCAGCTTTACCGAGACAGGGGACTACGAGCAGTACTTC,CASSFTETGDYEQYF
NA,TRBJ1-2,TRBV25-1,NA,TGTGCCAGCAGTGAAAATCTCGGGCAGGGTCGGTACACCTTC,CASSENLGQGRYTF
TRBD1,TRBJ2-6,TRBV19,NA,TGTGCCAGTAGTATATTGAGACAGGGGGTTACGTCTGGGGCCAACGTCCTGACTTTC,CASSILRQGVTSGANVLTF
NA,TRBJ2-1,TRBV11-2,NA,TGTGCCAGCAGCTCCCTTCGGGCCACTAGGCGCTCCTACAATGAGCAGTTCTTC,CASSSLRATRRSYNEQFF
TRBD2,TRBJ2-1,TRBV6-4,NA,TGTGCCAGCAGTGACATCGAGGCGTACGGGAGGGCCGAAGTGGGAGAGCAGTTCTTC,CASSDIEAYGRAEVGEQFF
NA,TRBJ2-3,TRBV7-2,NA,TGTGCCAGCAGCGGGACCGGGGGGCCAGATACGCAGTATTTT,CASSGTGGPDTQYF
NA,TRBJ2-7,TRBV18,NA,TGTGCCAGCTCACTAGGGGCATACGAGCAGTACTTC,CASSLGAYEQYF
NA,TRBJ2-7,TRBV9,NA,TGTGCCAGCAGCGTAGAGGGACAAGGGGTCGAGCAGTACTTC,CASSVEGQGVEQYF
TRBD2,TRBJ2-3,TRBV11-2,NA,TGTGCCAGCAGCTTAGGGCGGGGAGCGGGAGGGCCAAAAGATACGCAGTATTTT,CASSLGRGAGGPKDTQYF
NA,TRBJ1-2,TRBV7-6,NA,TGTGCCAGCAGCTTAGATGACAGATCTAACTATGGCTACACCTTC,CASSLDDRSNYGYTF